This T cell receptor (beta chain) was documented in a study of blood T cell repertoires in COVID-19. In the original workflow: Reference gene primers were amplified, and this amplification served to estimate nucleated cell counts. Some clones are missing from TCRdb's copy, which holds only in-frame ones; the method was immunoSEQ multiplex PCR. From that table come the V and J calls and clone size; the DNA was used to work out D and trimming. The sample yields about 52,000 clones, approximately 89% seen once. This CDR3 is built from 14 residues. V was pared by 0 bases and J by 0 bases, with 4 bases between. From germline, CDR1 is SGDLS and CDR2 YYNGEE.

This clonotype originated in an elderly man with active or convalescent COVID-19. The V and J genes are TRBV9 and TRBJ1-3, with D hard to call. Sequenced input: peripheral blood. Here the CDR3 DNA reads TGTGCCAGCAGCGTAGGAGTCTCTGGAAACACCATATATTTT. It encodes CASSVGVSGNTIYF.